This TCR beta chain was retrieved from a study of blood T cell repertoires in COVID-19. Patients from Seattle were sampled longitudinally, starting during active infection. Libraries were prepared by immunoSEQ multiplex PCR; TCRdb keeps only in-frame clonotypes and omits some of them. This table holds about 55,000 clones, roughly 89% found once. Trimming cost V 3 bases and J 3 bases, with 8 bases left between them. This CDR3 is built from 13 residues. The germline V gene encodes CDR1 SEHNR and CDR2 FQNEAQ (reference sequence). The TCR comes from a middle-aged man with COVID-19, enrolled during active disease. This chain uses TRBV7-9 with TRBJ1-2, with D unclear. Sequences were obtained from peripheral blood. The CDR3 loop is CASSLEGDYGYTF. The DNA for the CDR3 is TGTGCCAGCAGCTTGGAGGGAGACTATGGCTACACCTTC.